This entry lists 23 T cell receptor beta chains sequenced from one sample in a study of yellow fever vaccine responses in identical twins. Each CDR3 protein is one row after TCRdb ran MiXCR on the RT-PCR reads. The sample lists approximately 7,200 distinct CDR3 sequences; approximately 86% were seen once. Material: T cells from blood (PBMCs), unsorted or a sorted subset (not recorded which), obtained before or after yellow fever vaccination (not recorded which). Receptor source: a woman younger than 35 who received the yellow fever vaccine.

V and J are TRBV28 and TRBJ2-7; TRBD1 might be the D (6 bases). V was clipped by 4 bases and J by 1 base, with 11 bases between them. CDR3 size: 14 residues. Germline values: CDR1 MDHEN, CDR2 SYDVKM. Here the CDR3 reads CASSSLGGSYEQYF. CDR3 nucleotide sequence: TGTGCCAGCAGTTCCTTAGGGGGATCCTACGAGCAGTACTTC.

The CDR3 spells CASSLVRWGQYF. The CDR3 nucleotides are TGTGCCAGCAGTTTGGTTCGGTGGGGGCAGTACTTC. The chain couples TRBV28 to TRBJ2-7; no clear D gene. Germline-derived CDR1 and CDR2 are MDHEN and SYDVKM. V was pared by 3 bases and J by 9 bases, with 12 bases between. The CDR3 has 12 residues.

The chain couples TRBV20-1 to TRBJ2-5, with D perhaps assigned TRBD1 or TRBD2 (5 bases each). CDR1 and CDR2 from the germline V gene are DFQATT and SNEGSKA (reference sequence). The CDR3 runs 11 residues. V lost 1 base and J 5 bases, leaving 5 bases between the germline ends. The CDR3 DNA sequence: TGCAGTGCTAGAGGGGGGGAGACCCAGTACTTC. It is translated as CSARGGETQYF.

The chain links TRBV6-1 to TRBJ2-1; 11 bases agree with TRBD2. The V and J ends lost 6 bases and 7 bases, in that order; junction bases with no gene match: 11. CDR1 and CDR2 from the germline V gene are MNHNS and SASEGT. The CDR3 length is 16 residues. CDR3 amino acids: CASSTLAGGTGNEQFF. For the CDR3, the DNA is TGTGCCAGCAGCACATTAGCGGGGGGGACCGGGAATGAGCAGTTCTTC.

V and J are TRBV20-1 and TRBJ2-2; 10 nucleotides match TRBD1. From germline, CDR1 is DFQATT and CDR2 SNEGSKA (reference sequence). With V trimmed by 6 bases and J by 6 bases, 4 bases remained unmatched. The CDR3 sequence is 13 residues long. The CDR3 nucleotides are TGCAGTGCCCCGGGACAGGGGTCCGGGGAGCTGTTTTTT. This codes for CSAPGQGSGELFF.

This chain links TRBV23-1 with TRBJ2-7; D may be TRBD1 (6 bases). TRBV23-1 is identified as an open reading frame with a role that is uncertain. Trimming cost V 6 bases and J 0 bases, with 9 bases left between them. The CDR3 is made up of 13 amino acids. The CDR3 loop is CASSGQLSYEQYF. The CDR3 DNA follows: TGCGCCAGCAGCGGACAGCTCTCCTACGAGCAGTACTTC.

This chain uses TRBV29-1 with TRBJ2-3; D remains unclear. This CDR3 is built from 10 residues. V was clipped by 5 bases and J by 1 base, with 1 base between them. From germline, CDR1 is SQVTM and CDR2 ANQGSEA. The chain's CDR3 is CSVRTDTQYF. The CDR3 DNA sequence: TGCAGCGTTCGCACAGATACGCAGTATTTT.

Here the CDR3 reads CASSYSTAGTSKEQYF. The CDR3 DNA reads as TGTGCCAGCAGTTACTCGACGGCGGGAACCTCTAAGGAGCAGTACTTC. The V call is TRBV6-2 or TRBV6-3, the J call TRBJ2-7; D perhaps matches TRBD2 (6 bases). Germline CDR1 MNHEY, CDR2 SVGEGT. V lost 0 bases, J lost 7 bases, and 19 bases lay in between. The CDR3 covers 16 residues.

CDR3 nucleotides: TGTGCCAGCAGTTTATCCGGGACCCGGCGAAACATTCAGTACTTC. Translation gives CASSLSGTRRNIQYF. The rearrangement uses TRBV28 and TRBJ2-4; possibly TRBD1 or TRBD2 for D (5 bases each). V was cut by 1 base and J by 6 bases, with 13 bases left in between. Germline CDR1 is MDHEN and CDR2 is SYDVKM. The CDR3 covers 15 residues. Based on the CDR3 plus reference TRBV28 and TRBJ2-4, the full variable domain is DVKVTQSSRYLVKRTGEKVFLECVQDMDHENMFWYRQDPGLGLRLIYFSYDVKMKEKGDIPEGYSVSREKKERFSLILESASTNQTSMYLCASSLSGTRRNIQYFGAGTRLSVL.

V gene TRBV12-3 or TRBV12-4 combines with J gene TRBJ2-5, with TRBD2 as a possible D gene (6 bases). Trimming took 6 bases from V and 5 from J, leaving 28 bases between them. The length of the CDR3 is 18 residues. The CDR3 region has the DNA TGTGCCAGCAGAAAACTCCGGGCTAGCGCTACGGTGGTGGAGACCCAGTACTTC. This encodes CASRKLRASATVVETQYF.

J is TRBJ1-2 and V is TRBV7-2, with unresolved D. In germline, CDR1 is SGHTA, CDR2 FQGNSA. V shed 0 bases and J shed 7 bases, with 9 bases lying between them. This CDR3 has 13 amino acids. CDR3 region: CASSLAGAGGYTF. As DNA, the CDR3 is TGTGCCAGCAGCTTAGCGGGAGCGGGTGGCTACACCTTC.

V usage is TRBV11-3 and J usage is TRBJ2-5; 13 bases line up with TRBD2. The CDR3 is made up of 15 amino acids. After removal of 5 bases from V and 5 bases from J, the junction contained 5 bases not matched to a gene. Germline V CDR1 and CDR2: SGHNT, YENEEA. The CDR3 loop reads CASSPTSGRAETQYF. The CDR3 DNA reads TGTGCCAGCAGCCCTACTAGCGGGAGGGCGGAGACCCAGTACTTC.

The chain has TRBV3-1 and TRBJ2-2; the D gene is possibly TRBD2 (6 bases). The V and J ends lost 8 bases and 6 bases respectively, with 16 bases between them. Germline CDR1 LGHDT, CDR2 YNNKEL (reference sequence). This CDR3 has 14 amino acids. The CDR3 DNA is TGTGCCAGCGCCGAGTTTGGGAGGTCCGGGGAGCTGTTTTTT. Translating it yields CASAEFGRSGELFF.

V usage is TRBV11-2 and J usage is TRBJ2-3; 7 nucleotides match TRBD2. CDR3 length: 13 residues. Germline CDR1 SGHAT, CDR2 FQNNGV. Trimming at V came to 9 bases and at J to 5 bases, leaving 8 bases not matched to a gene. The DNA for the CDR3 is TGTGCCAGTCGGCTAGCGGCTGGAGATACGCAGTATTTT. It specifies CASRLAAGDTQYF.

The chain employs TRBV11-3 and TRBJ1-6, with D unclear. V lost 4 bases and J lost 14, with 18 bases in between. The CDR3 has 14 amino acids. CDR1 is SGHNT, CDR2 YENEEA, per germline. The DNA of the CDR3 is TGTGCCAGCAGCTCCGATTCGACGGCTGGATCCCTCCACTTT. Its translation: CASSSDSTAGSLHF.

This chain links TRBV30 with TRBJ1-1; possibly TRBD1 for D (5 bases). The CDR3 has 13 amino acids. The germline CDR1 and CDR2 sequences are GTSNPN and SVGIG (reference sequence). Trimming shortened V by 3 bases and J by 5 bases, and 13 bases separated the two germline ends. Written as DNA, the CDR3 is TGTGCCTGGAGGGGGGGTCGAGTGACTGAAGCTTTCTTT. This translates into CAWRGGRVTEAFF.

The J gene is TRBJ2-1, the V gene TRBV7-2; tentative D call: TRBD2 (6 bases). The CDR3 consists of 13 residues. The V and J ends lost 4 bases and 7 bases respectively, with 11 bases between them. Germline V gives CDR1 SGHTA, CDR2 FQGNSA. CDR3 coding DNA: TGTGCCAGCAGCTGGGGGACTCTTAATGAGCAGTTCTTC. The encoded protein is CASSWGTLNEQFF.

This chain joins TRBV6-1 and TRBJ2-1; no clear D gene. Between the trimmed V and J ends, which lost 3 bases and 5 bases, there was a span of 17 bases. CDR1 and CDR2 from the germline V gene are MNHNS and SASEGT. The CDR3 has 16 amino acids. CDR3 DNA: TGTGCCAGCAGTGACCGAGCCGGGCTCACCCACAATGAGCAGTTCTTC. Translated, it gives CASSDRAGLTHNEQFF.

The chain employs TRBV5-1 and TRBJ2-1; D is ambiguous. Per the germline V gene, CDR1 is SGHRS and CDR2 is YFSETQ. The CDR3 is made up of 13 amino acids. The V and J ends lost 0 bases and 6 bases respectively, with 7 bases between them. The CDR3 sequence is CASSLGGSNEQFF. Written as DNA, the CDR3 is TGCGCCAGCAGCTTGGGAGGAAGCAATGAGCAGTTCTTC.

The V and J genes are TRBV14 and TRBJ2-7, with TRBD1 matching over 8 bases. The length of the CDR3 is 16 residues. The J segment lost 2 bases and the V segment lost 2 bases, leaving 8 bases of the junction unmatched. The germline CDR1 and CDR2 sequences are SGHDN and FVKESK. The CDR3 bases are TGTGCCAGCAGCCAAACGGGCCCGACAGGGGCCTACGAGCAGTACTTC. Translated, it gives CASSQTGPTGAYEQYF.

The CDR3 sequence: CSASTRQETQYF. In DNA form, the CDR3 reads TGCAGTGCTAGCACTAGACAAGAGACCCAGTACTTC. This rearrangement joins TRBV20-1 to TRBJ2-5, with a weak D call TRBD2 (5 bases). The CDR3 loop spans 12 amino acids. CDR1 is DFQATT and CDR2 is SNEGSKA in the germline V gene (reference sequence). Trimming took off 3 bases at V and 2 bases at J, with 7 bases between the two ends.

The gene calls are TRBV3-1 and TRBJ1-4; D remains ambiguous. The CDR3 contains 13 residues. CDR1 and CDR2 (germline): LGHDT, YNNKEL (reference sequence). The V gene lost 4 bases and the J gene lost 8 bases, with 11 bases spanning the gap. The CDR3 region is CASSLPMGEKLFF. In DNA form, the CDR3 reads TGTGCCAGCAGCCTCCCTATGGGGGAAAAACTGTTTTTT.

This clonotype was seen only a few times. V gene TRBV12-3 or TRBV12-4 combines with J gene TRBJ2-7, with D maybe TRBD1 (6 bases). V was cut by 6 bases and J by 6 bases, with 12 bases left in between. The CDR3 loop spans 12 amino acids. The CDR3 DNA sequence: TGTGCCAGCAGAGGAACAGGGTTCGAGCAGTACTTC. Translating it yields CASRGTGFEQYF.